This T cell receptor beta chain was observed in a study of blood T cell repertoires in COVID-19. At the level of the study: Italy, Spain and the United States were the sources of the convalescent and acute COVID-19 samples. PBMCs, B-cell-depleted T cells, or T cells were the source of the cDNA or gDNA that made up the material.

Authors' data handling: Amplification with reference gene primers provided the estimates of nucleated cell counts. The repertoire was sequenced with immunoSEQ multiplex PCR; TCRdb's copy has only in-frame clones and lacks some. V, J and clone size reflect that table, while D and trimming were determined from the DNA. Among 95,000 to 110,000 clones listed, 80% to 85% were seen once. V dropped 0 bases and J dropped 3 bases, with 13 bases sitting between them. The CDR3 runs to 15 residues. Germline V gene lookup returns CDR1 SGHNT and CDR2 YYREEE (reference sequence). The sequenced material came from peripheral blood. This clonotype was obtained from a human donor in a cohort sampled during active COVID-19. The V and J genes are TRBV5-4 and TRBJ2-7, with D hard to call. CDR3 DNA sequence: TGTGCCAGCAGCTTGGAGCCAGGTTCAATCTACGAGCAGTACTTC. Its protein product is CASSLEPGSIYEQYF.